Following are 9 T cell receptor beta chains from one sample sequenced in a study of cytomegalovirus exposure and HLA in healthy donors. Data came from immunoSEQ multiplex PCR; TCRdb stores just in-frame clones and leaves some out. The sample has 180,000 or so clones; roughly 84% are singletons. The material sequenced was PBMCs. The receptors stem from a woman aged 25 to 45 in good health and CMV-seropositive.

With regard to this clone: Germline is not matched at one junction end, which may reflect a read error. The chain recombines TRBV7-9 with TRBJ1-1; possible D gene TRBD1, 5 bases. Germline CDR1 is SEHNR and CDR2 is FQNEAQ (reference sequence). The CDR3 runs 15 residues. The CDR3 bases are TGTGCCAGCAGCTTACGGGTGGGGGGGAACAGTGAAGCTTTCTTT. Encoded protein: CASSLRVGGNSEAFF.

The chain uses TRBV5-6 and TRBJ2-7; D might be TRBD1 (5 bases). CDR3 length equals 13 residues. The germline V and J ends were trimmed by 2 bases and 5 bases, with 11 bases remaining between them. CDR1 is SGHDT and CDR2 is YYEEEE in the germline V gene. CDR3 DNA: TGTGCCAGCAGCTTTAGGGGAAGCCACGAGCAGTACTTC. Amino acid sequence: CASSFRGSHEQYF. The full variable domain, its missing parts supplied by reference TRBV5-6 and TRBJ2-7, is DAGVTQSPTHLIKTRGQQVTLRCSPKSGHDTVSWYQQALGQGPQFIFQYYEEEERQRGNFPDRFSGHQFPNYSSELNVNALLLGDSALYLCASSFRGSHEQYFGPGTRLTVT.

This chain connects TRBV5-4 to TRBJ1-1; 8 positions match TRBD1. This CDR3 spans 15 amino acids. V was clipped by 4 bases and J by 6 bases; unmatched bases: 11. CDR1 and CDR2 (germline): SGHNT, YYREEE (reference sequence). CDR3 loop: CASSLSPDRGPEAFF. DNA of the CDR3: TGTGCCAGCAGCCTATCCCCCGACAGGGGCCCTGAAGCTTTCTTT.

V and J are TRBV5-4 and TRBJ2-7; D perhaps matches TRBD1 (6 bases). Germline CDR1 is SGHNT and CDR2 is YYREEE (reference sequence). The CDR3 runs 14 residues. V lost 4 bases, J lost 3 bases, and 14 bases lay in between. CDR3 residues: CASSLTGILYEQYF. CDR3 in DNA: TGTGCCAGCAGCCTTACAGGGATTCTCTACGAGCAGTACTTC.

This clone showed up just a few times. The V gene is TRBV7-3, the J gene TRBJ2-1; D is unclear. Trimming took off 4 bases at V and 5 bases at J, with 21 bases between the two ends. Germline CDR1 SGHTA, CDR2 FQGTGA. This CDR3 region has 17 residues. This chain's CDR3 is CASSSEAASVTNNEQFF. Written as DNA, the CDR3 is TGTGCCAGCAGCTCCGAGGCGGCCTCCGTAACGAACAATGAGCAGTTCTTC.

This chain connects TRBV29-1 to TRBJ1-1, with TRBD1 matching 7 bases. Unmatched junction bases numbered 5, after V lost 3 bases and J lost 1 base. The CDR3 contains 14 residues. CDR1 and CDR2 from the germline V gene are SQVTM and ANQGSEA. CDR3 DNA sequence: TGCAGCGTTGATCTGGGACAGCAGAACACTGAAGCTTTCTTT. It codes for CSVDLGQQNTEAFF.

The chain carries TRBV5-6 and TRBJ1-2; D unclear. The V gene's germline CDR1 is SGHDT and CDR2 YYEEEE. The CDR3 has 15 amino acids. Trimming took off 1 base at V and 4 bases at J, with 14 bases between the two ends. The DNA of the CDR3 is TGTGCCAGCAGCTTGTACGGGTTTATTATCTATGGCTACACCTTC. This translates into CASSLYGFIIYGYTF.

This chain links TRBV7-9 with TRBJ2-3; D gene ambiguous. Germline lookup yields CDR1 SEHNR and CDR2 FQNEAQ (reference sequence). V dropped 2 bases and J dropped 5 bases, with 8 bases sitting between them. The CDR3 is 13 amino acids. The CDR3: CASSLMFRDTQYF. The CDR3 coding sequence is TGTGCCAGCAGCTTAATGTTTCGAGATACGCAGTATTTT.

This clone was counted a single time. The chain uses TRBV6-5 and TRBJ1-1; no definite D call. Trimming took 6 bases from V and 7 from J, leaving 9 bases between them. There are 11 residues in the CDR3. Looked up from germline, CDR1 is MNHEY and CDR2 is SVGAGI. The CDR3 region has the DNA TGTGCCAGCAGAACGGTAGTTGAAGCTTTCTTT. Translated, it gives CASRTVVEAFF.